These T cell receptor beta chains were read from a single sample in a study of T cell clones after liver transplantation. The assay was immunoSEQ multiplex PCR, and TCRdb's table has in-frame clones only and misses some. Here the sample spans about 45,000 clones, roughly 84% being singletons. This sample comprised CD4+ T cells from blood, obtained 24 months after liver transplant. The receptors shown here come from a human patient who received a liver transplant. The T cells may come from the graft donor. CDR3s include the opening cysteine and the closing phenylalanine or tryptophan. The order of the fields is J gene, V gene, D gene, clone size, CDR3 protein, CDR3 DNA. D genes are given only for firm matches. The size of a clone is reported for some rows only, either as once, few or many, or as a class for expanded clones.

>TRBJ2-5|TRBV11-2|TRBD2|-
CASSPGGGVHETQYF
TGTGCCAGCAGCCCCGGCGGGGGAGTACACGAGACCCAGTACTTC
>TRBJ2-7|TRBV5-1|TRBD2|-
CASSLMGGTRSYEQYF
TGCGCCAGCAGCTTAATGGGCGGGACTAGGAGCTACGAGCAGTACTTC
>TRBJ1-5|TRBV4-3|-|-
CASSLVPQESNQPQHF
TGCGCCAGCAGTTTGGTGCCTCAGGAAAGCAATCAGCCCCAGCATTTT
>TRBJ1-1|TRBV29-1|-|-
CSVGRQAGVTEAFF
TGCAGCGTTGGAAGACAGGCTGGGGTCACTGAAGCTTTCTTT
>TRBJ1-5|TRBV7-8|-|-
CASSLVPNQPQHF
TGTGCCAGCAGCTTGGTACCCAATCAGCCCCAGCATTTT
>TRBJ1-5|TRBV5-1|TRBD1|-
CASSLTGGGNQPQHF
TGCGCCAGCAGCCTCACAGGGGGCGGCAATCAGCCCCAGCATTTT
>TRBJ2-5|TRBV14|-|-
CASSQWGVETQYF
TGTGCCAGCAGCCAATGGGGGGTTGAGACCCAGTACTTC
>TRBJ2-1|TRBV12-5|-|-
CASGSPRGSVNNEQFF
TGTGCTAGTGGTTCACCTAGGGGTAGCGTGAACAATGAGCAGTTCTTC
>TRBJ2-5|TRBV18|-|-
CASSSQGTETQYF
TGTGCCAGCTCATCCCAGGGCACAGAGACCCAGTACTTC
>TRBJ2-3|TRBV5-6|TRBD1|-
CASSIGQGWDTQYF
TGTGCCAGCAGCATCGGACAGGGGTGGGATACGCAGTATTTT
>TRBJ2-1|TRBV9|-|-
CASSPGHVTLNYNEQFF
TGTGCCAGCAGTCCGGGACACGTAACGCTCAACTACAATGAGCAGTTCTTC
>TRBJ2-7|TRBV29-1|-|-
CSVAEPAYEQYF
TGCAGCGTGGCGGAACCCGCCTACGAGCAGTACTTC
>TRBJ2-5|TRBV30|-|-
CAWSVQGGQETQYF
TGTGCCTGGAGTGTGCAGGGTGGCCAAGAGACCCAGTACTTC
>TRBJ2-2|TRBV7-7|-|-
CASSRREGTNTGELFF
TGTGCCAGCAGTCGAAGAGAGGGAACGAACACCGGGGAGCTGTTTTTT
>TRBJ1-5|TRBV5-1|-|-
CASSLGGANQPQHF
TGCGCCAGCAGCTTGGGGGGGGCCAATCAGCCCCAGCATTTT
>TRBJ2-7|TRBV27|-|-
CASSPTHPRVGEQYF
TGTGCCAGCAGTCCAACCCATCCCAGGGTAGGCGAGCAGTACTTC
>TRBJ1-1|TRBV6-6|TRBD1|once
CASSWREGQEAFF
TGTGCCAGCAGTTGGAGGGAGGGACAGGAAGCTTTCTTT
>TRBJ2-6|TRBV7-9|TRBD1|once
CASSPTGSGANVLTF
TGTGCCAGCAGCCCGACAGGGTCTGGGGCCAACGTCCTGACTTTC
>TRBJ1-5|TRBV27|-|few
CASRATDNQPQHF
TGTGCCAGCAGAGCGACAGACAATCAGCCCCAGCATTTT
>TRBJ2-7|TRBV6-5|-|-
CASSKDSQGGYEQYF
TGTGCCAGCAGTAAGGACAGCCAGGGTGGCTACGAGCAGTACTTC
>TRBJ2-5|TRBV30|-|-
CAWSVGGAQRYQETQYF
TGTGCCTGGAGTGTAGGGGGGGCACAACGCTACCAAGAGACCCAGTACTTC
>TRBJ1-5|TRBV15|-|once
CATSRAVGRSNQPQHF
TGTGCCACCAGCAGAGCGGTCGGTCGGAGCAATCAGCCCCAGCATTTT
>TRBJ2-5|TRBV28|-|-
CASSLHGTRGRETQYF
TGTGCCAGCAGTTTACATGGGACACGAGGGAGGGAGACCCAGTACTTC
>TRBJ2-6|TRBV5-1|TRBD1|-
CASSLGRQGAPGANVLTF
TGCGCCAGCAGCTTGGGTAGACAGGGGGCCCCTGGGGCCAACGTCCTGACTTTC
>TRBJ1-2|TRBV5-1|TRBD1|-
CASIGDRDEHGYTF
TGCGCCAGCATCGGAGACAGGGACGAGCATGGCTACACCTTC
>TRBJ1-2|TRBV7-2|-|-
CASSLDRVLSYGYTF
TGTGCCAGCAGCTTAGATAGGGTTTTGAGCTATGGCTACACCTTC
>TRBJ2-6|TRBV4-2|-|-
CASSHDQGSSGANVLTF
TGTGCCAGCAGCCACGACCAGGGGAGTTCTGGGGCCAACGTCCTGACTTTC
>TRBJ2-2|TRBV28|TRBD1|-
CASRDRGRTGELFF
TGTGCCAGCAGGGACAGGGGGAGAACCGGGGAGCTGTTTTTT
>TRBJ2-5|TRBV11-3|-|-
CASSLDGTQYF
TGTGCCAGCAGCTTAGATGGGACCCAGTACTTC
>TRBJ2-3|TRBV6-4|-|-
CASRSRADTQYF
TGTGCCAGCAGATCTAGGGCAGATACGCAGTATTTT
>TRBJ1-2|TRBV7-2|TRBD1|-
CASSGPGGTGKDYGYTF
TGTGCCAGCAGCGGCCCCGGCGGGACAGGGAAAGACTATGGCTACACCTTC
>TRBJ2-3|TRBV5-4|TRBD1|-
CASSLVGGRADTQYF
TGTGCCAGCAGTTTGGTAGGGGGCAGGGCAGATACGCAGTATTTT
>TRBJ2-5|TRBV28|TRBD2|-
CASTYAGGAETQYF
TGTGCCAGCACCTATGCGGGAGGAGCAGAGACCCAGTACTTC
>TRBJ1-4|TRBV2|TRBD1|-
CASIQDRVGEKLFF
TGTGCCAGCATTCAAGACAGGGTTGGTGAAAAACTGTTTTTT
>TRBJ2-1|TRBV6-6|TRBD2|-
CASSLSWTSGYKQFF
TGTGCCAGCAGTCTTTCCTGGACTAGCGGGTATAAGCAGTTCTTC
>TRBJ2-7|TRBV29-1|-|-
CSVGTVYEQYF
TGCAGCGTTGGGACAGTCTACGAGCAGTACTTC
>TRBJ2-7|TRBV13|TRBD1|once
CASSQRTGPGHSYEQYF
TGTGCCAGCAGCCAGCGGACAGGGCCGGGGCACTCCTACGAGCAGTACTTC
>TRBJ2-7|TRBV5-1|TRBD1|-
CASSFLNLRQGKTYEQYF
TGCGCCAGCAGCTTCCTCAACCTTAGACAGGGGAAGACCTACGAGCAGTACTTC
>TRBJ2-1|TRBV5-4|TRBD1|-
CASSLDRGVAYNEQFF
TGTGCCAGCAGCTTGGACAGGGGCGTCGCCTACAATGAGCAGTTCTTC
>TRBJ2-7|TRBV9|-|-
CASSPHSGHRKGDEQYF
TGTGCCAGCAGCCCCCACTCTGGACACCGTAAGGGGGACGAGCAGTACTTC
>TRBJ1-2|TRBV5-8|-|-
CASSPEKGRAYGYTF
TGTGCCAGCAGCCCGGAAAAGGGCAGAGCCTATGGCTACACCTTC